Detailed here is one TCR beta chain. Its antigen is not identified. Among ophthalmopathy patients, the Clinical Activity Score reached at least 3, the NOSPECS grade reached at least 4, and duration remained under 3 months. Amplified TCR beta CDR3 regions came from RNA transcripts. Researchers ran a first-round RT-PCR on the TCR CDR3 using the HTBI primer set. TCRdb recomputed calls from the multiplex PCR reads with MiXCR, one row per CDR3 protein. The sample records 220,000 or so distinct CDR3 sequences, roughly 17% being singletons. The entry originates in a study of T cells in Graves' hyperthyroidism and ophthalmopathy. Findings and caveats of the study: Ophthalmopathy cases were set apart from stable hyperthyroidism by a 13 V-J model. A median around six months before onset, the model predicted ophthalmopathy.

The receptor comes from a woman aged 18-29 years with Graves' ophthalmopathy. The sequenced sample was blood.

CDR3 coding DNA: TGTGCTAGTGGTCCCGGGACAGGTCGGGGGAGCACTGAAGCTTTCTTT. The encoded protein is CASGPGTGRGSTEAFF. This chain uses TRBV12-5 with TRBJ1-1; 8 bases line up with TRBD1. Germline CDR1 reads LGHNT; CDR2 reads FRNRAP. There are 16 residues in the CDR3. V dropped 5 bases and J dropped 4; count of bases not matched to a gene: 12.